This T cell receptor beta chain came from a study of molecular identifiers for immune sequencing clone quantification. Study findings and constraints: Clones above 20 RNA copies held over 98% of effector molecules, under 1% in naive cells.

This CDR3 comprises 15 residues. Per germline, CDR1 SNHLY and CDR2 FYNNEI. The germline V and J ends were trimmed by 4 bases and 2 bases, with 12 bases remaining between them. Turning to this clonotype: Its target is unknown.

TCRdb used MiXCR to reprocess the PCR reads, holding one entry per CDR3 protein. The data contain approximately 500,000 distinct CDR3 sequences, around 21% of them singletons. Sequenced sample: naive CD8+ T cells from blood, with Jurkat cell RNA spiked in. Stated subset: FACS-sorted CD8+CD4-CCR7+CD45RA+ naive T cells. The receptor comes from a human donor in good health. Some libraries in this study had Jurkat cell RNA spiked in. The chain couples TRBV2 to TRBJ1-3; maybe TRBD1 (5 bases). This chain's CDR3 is CASSGARGPGNTIYF. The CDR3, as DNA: TGTGCCAGCAGTGGGGCCCGGGGCCCTGGAAACACCATATATTTT.